This TCR beta chain was retrieved from a study of neurological immune-mediated disorders. Study observations and caveats: There was no clinical or MRI feature that was associated with the multiple sclerosis repertoire cluster.

Germline-derived CDR1 and CDR2 are MGHRA and YSYEKL. Trimming took off 0 bases at V and 4 bases at J, with 15 bases between the two ends. The CDR3 has 16 amino acids. MiXCR, run by TCRdb on the 5' RACE reads, gives a single entry per CDR3 protein. The sample yields about 69,000 distinct CDR3 sequences, about 4.2% seen once. This clonotype was observed many times. Its specificity is unknown. The sample comprised PBMCs. V gene TRBV4-1 combines with J gene TRBJ1-2, with a possible D match to TRBD1 (6 bases). This TCR was sampled from a man aged 30 to 39 with multiple sclerosis. The CDR3 bases are TGCGCCAGCAGCCAAGAGCGAACAGGGTCCTCCTATGGCTACACCTTC. This gives the protein CASSQERTGSSYGYTF.